This T cell receptor beta chain derives from a study of cytomegalovirus exposure and HLA in healthy donors. The primer mix had 60 Vbeta and 13 Jbeta primers. The table came from immunoSEQ multiplex PCR; TCRdb's copy has only in-frame clones and leaves some out. This table has 90,000 to 120,000 clones, approximately 80% appearing once. Study findings and constraints: Later, an analysis showed that TCR beta chains associated with HLA were more clonally expanded than others that were equally common.

V lost 7 bases, J lost 9 bases, and 9 bases stayed unmatched. Germline V CDR1 and CDR2: MNHEY, SMNVEV (reference sequence). The CDR3 is 15 amino acids. Concerning this clone: Its antigen remains unknown.

The specimen sequenced was PBMCs. This clonotype was sampled from a woman aged 18-35 years in good health and CMV-seropositive. The chain couples TRBV27 to TRBJ2-1, with 13 nucleotides matching TRBD2. CDR3 DNA: TGTGCCAGCACCAAGACTAGCGGGAGGATAGGTGAGCAGTTCTTC. It translates to CASTKTSGRIGEQFF.